The T cell receptor (beta chain) under discussion was sequenced for a study of spatial heterogeneity in lung cancer. Study conclusions and caveats: Tracking of tumor mutation counts was seen in expanded intratumoral alpha and beta TCR counts.

This clonotype was counted at least ten times. Its antigen is currently unknown. Time point reported: sample taken at primary tumor resection. J lost 0 bases, V lost 4 bases, and 9 bases had no gene match. The length of the CDR3 is 16 residues. The germline gives CDR1 SGHRS, CDR2 YFSETQ. A unique molecular identifier was attached to every TCR cDNA molecule. TCRdb reanalysed the 5' RACE reads using MiXCR and keeps one entry per CDR3 protein. The sample holds 18,000 or so distinct CDR3 sequences, under 7% seen once. This TCR came from a female donor with early-stage non-small cell lung cancer. The chain employs TRBV5-1 and TRBJ1-2; TRBD1 matches at 7 bases. Sequenced here: lung tumor tissue, sampled at surgery. In nucleotides, the CDR3 is TGCGCCAGCAGCCCTGGAGGGACAGTAGCTAACTATGGCTACACCTTC. As protein: CASSPGGTVANYGYTF. The whole variable domain, remainder taken from reference TRBV5-1 and TRBJ1-2, is KAGVTQTPRYLIKTRGQQVTLSCSPISGHRSVSWYQQTPGQGLQFLFEYFSETQRNKGNFPGRFSGRQFSNSRSEMNVSTLELGDSALYLCASSPGGTVANYGYTFGSGTRLTVV.